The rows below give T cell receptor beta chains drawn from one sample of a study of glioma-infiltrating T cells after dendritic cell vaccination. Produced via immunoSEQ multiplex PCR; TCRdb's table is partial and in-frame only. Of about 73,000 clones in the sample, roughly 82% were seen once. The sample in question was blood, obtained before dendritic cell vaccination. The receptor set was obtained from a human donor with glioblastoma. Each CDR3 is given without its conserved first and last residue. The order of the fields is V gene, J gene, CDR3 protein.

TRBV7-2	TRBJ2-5	ASSLSLSQETQY
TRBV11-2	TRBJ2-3	ASSISQRDTQY
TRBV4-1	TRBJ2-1	ASSQGTANNEQF
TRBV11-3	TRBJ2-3	ASSLTSSTDTQY
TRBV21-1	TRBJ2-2	ARRDRGQSKNTGELF
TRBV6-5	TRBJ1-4	ASSYSTAATNEKLF
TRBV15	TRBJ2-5	ATGASGVLKETQY
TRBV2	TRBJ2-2	ASSEVLTGELF
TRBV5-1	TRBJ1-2	ASSLDGGRGYDGYT
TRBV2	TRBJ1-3	ASRGGLGNTIY
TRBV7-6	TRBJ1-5	ASSLTRQGQPQH
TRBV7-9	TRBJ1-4	ASSPGQGVGEKLF
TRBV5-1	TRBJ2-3	ASSQTGTGDTQY
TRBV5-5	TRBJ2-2	ASSPRTGEGELF
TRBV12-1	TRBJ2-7	ASSSSPEEPGQGEKEQY
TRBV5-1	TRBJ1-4	ASSLDRGSEKLF
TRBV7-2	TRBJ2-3	ASSLGPGSADTQY
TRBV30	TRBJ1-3	AWTGMVSGNTIY
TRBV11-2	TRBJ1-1	ASSLNARDMNTEAF
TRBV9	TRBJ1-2	AVPPPVDYGYGYT
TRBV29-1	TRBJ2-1	SGGLVGSYNEQF
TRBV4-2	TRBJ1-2	ASSHYGQGGIYGYT
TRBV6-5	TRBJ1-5	ASSDTGMDQPQH
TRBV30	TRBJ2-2	AWSVARVGTGELF
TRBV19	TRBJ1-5	ASTLDGSVNQPQH
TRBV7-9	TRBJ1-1	ASRVSQGFLSEAF
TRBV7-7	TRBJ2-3	ASSRQGGHTDTQY
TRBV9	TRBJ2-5	ASSVGAGEGETQY
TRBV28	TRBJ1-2	ASSLGTGGLWYGYT
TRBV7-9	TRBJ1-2	ASPEGDTNYGYT
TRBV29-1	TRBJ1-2	SVEAGTGVYGYT
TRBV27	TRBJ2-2	ASSLVHPTGELF
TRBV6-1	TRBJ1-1	ASSPGQGKVTEAF
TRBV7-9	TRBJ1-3	ASSPTRDSYGNTIY
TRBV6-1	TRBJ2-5	AGERDTNQETQY
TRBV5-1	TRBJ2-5	ASSLISGGRAGETQY
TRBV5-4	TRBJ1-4	ASSSSMDWPTNEKLF
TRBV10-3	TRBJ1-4	ATNTGGAKSNEKLF
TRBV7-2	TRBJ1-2	ASSSGPGNGYT
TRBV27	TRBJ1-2	ASSPTAPQGATYGYT